Listed here are 7 T cell receptor beta chains from one sample, sequenced in a study of T cells in Graves' hyperthyroidism and ophthalmopathy. Researchers took RNA transcripts and amplified the TCR beta CDR3 regions from them. First-round RT-PCR targeting the TCR CDR3 was performed with the HTBI primer set. TCRdb passed the multiplex PCR reads through MiXCR, listing each CDR3 protein once. The sample lists under 700,000 distinct CDR3 sequences, approximately 15% seen once, with 15% to 20% in the top ten. Sample: blood. These receptors were collected from a woman aged 18 to 35 with Graves' hyperthyroidism.

This chain links TRBV12-3 or TRBV12-4 with TRBJ1-4; 7 positions match TRBD1. CDR3 size: 13 residues. V was clipped by 7 bases and J by 11 bases; unmatched bases: 10. The CDR3 sequence is CASTDPTGSKLFF. The CDR3 DNA reads as TGTGCCAGCACCGACCCGACAGGGTCTAAACTGTTTTTT.

This clonotype appeared a few times. The V call is TRBV2, the J call TRBJ1-2; no clear D gene. The CDR3 is 13 amino acids. The germline V gene encodes CDR1 SNHLY and CDR2 FYNNEI. V lost 3 bases to trimming and J lost 4 bases, with 9 bases between them. The CDR3 protein is CASSEGIPYGYTF. The CDR3 DNA follows: TGTGCCAGCAGTGAGGGAATTCCCTATGGCTACACCTTC.

This clonotype was counted at least ten times. V is TRBV12-3 or TRBV12-4 and J is TRBJ2-7; the D gene is possibly TRBD1 (6 bases). This CDR3 contains 13 residues. V lost 6 bases and J lost 3, with 12 bases in between. CDR3 nucleotides: TGTGCCAGCAGCGGACAGTCGATCTACGAGCAGTACTTC. Its protein is CASSGQSIYEQYF.

At least ten counts were recorded for this clonotype. The chain is built from TRBV7-3 and TRBJ2-1; D ambiguous. V lost 0 bases, J lost 8 bases, and 8 bases lay in between. Germline V gives CDR1 SGHTA, CDR2 FQGTGA. The CDR3 is made up of 13 amino acids. CDR3 amino acids: CASSLTVTDEQFF. In DNA form, the CDR3 reads TGTGCCAGCAGCTTAACAGTTACTGATGAGCAGTTCTTC.

CDR3 sequence reads: CSVDSTGNNEQFF. Here the CDR3 DNA reads TGCAGCGTTGATTCGACAGGGAACAATGAGCAGTTCTTC. The chain recombines TRBV29-1 with TRBJ2-1, with 7 bases identical to TRBD1. With V trimmed by 3 bases and J by 5 bases, 4 bases remained unmatched. The CDR3 is made up of 13 amino acids. Germline loops: CDR1 SQVTM, CDR2 ANQGSEA.

The chain links TRBV7-9 to TRBJ2-3; D is possibly TRBD1 (6 bases). The V end was cut by 8 bases, the J end by 0 bases, with 12 bases between. From germline, CDR1 is SEHNR and CDR2 FQNEAQ (reference sequence). The CDR3 loop spans 14 amino acids. CDR3 bases: TGTGCCAGCCCCGGACAGCAGAGCACAGATACGCAGTATTTT. Residues: CASPGQQSTDTQYF.

This clonotype was detected many times. V is TRBV5-6 and J is TRBJ1-1; D remains unclear. Trimming pared 2 bases from V and 1 base from J, leaving 6 bases between. This CDR3 region has 13 residues. The V gene's germline CDR1 is SGHDT and CDR2 YYEEEE. The CDR3 bases are TGTGCCAGCAGCTTCTGGCGGAACACTGAAGCTTTCTTT. It codes for CASSFWRNTEAFF.